This TCR beta chain was observed in a study of blood T cell repertoires in COVID-19. The overall study: The United States, Italy and Spain supplied acute and convalescent COVID-19 samples. PBMCs, B-cell-depleted T cells, or T cells provided the cDNA or gDNA that made up the material.

The CDR3 sequence is 15 residues long. V was clipped by 8 bases and J by 4 bases; unmatched bases: 7. Germline CDR1 is SNHLY and CDR2 is FYNNEI. Authors' data handling: Estimation of nucleated cell counts was performed using reference gene primer amplification. Using immunoSEQ multiplex PCR, the repertoire was profiled, and TCRdb retains in-frame clones only, with some absent. V, J and clone size are those of that table, while D and trimming were read from the DNA. In the table there are 120,000 to 150,000 clones, approximately 89% of which are singletons. This sequence joins TRBV2 and TRBJ2-3; 12 positions agree with TRBD1. The sample was peripheral blood. The TCR originated in a human donor in a cohort sampled during active COVID-19. In DNA form, the CDR3 reads TGTGCCAGCGGGACAGGGGGCTCGGGGTCAGATACGCAGTATTTT. Translating gives CASGTGGSGSDTQYF.